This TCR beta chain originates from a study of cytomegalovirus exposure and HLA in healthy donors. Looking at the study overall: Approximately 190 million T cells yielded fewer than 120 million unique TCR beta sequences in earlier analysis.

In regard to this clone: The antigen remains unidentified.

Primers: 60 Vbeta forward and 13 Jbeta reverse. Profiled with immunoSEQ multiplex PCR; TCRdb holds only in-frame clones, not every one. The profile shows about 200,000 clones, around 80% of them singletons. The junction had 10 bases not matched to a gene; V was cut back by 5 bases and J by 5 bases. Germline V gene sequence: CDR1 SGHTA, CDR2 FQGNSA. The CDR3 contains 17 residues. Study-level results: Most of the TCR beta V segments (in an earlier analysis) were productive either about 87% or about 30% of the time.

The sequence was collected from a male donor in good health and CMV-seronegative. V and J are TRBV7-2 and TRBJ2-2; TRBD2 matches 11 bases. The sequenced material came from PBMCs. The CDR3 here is CASSPRLLAGVTGELFF. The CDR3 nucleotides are TGTGCCAGCAGCCCCCGGTTACTAGCGGGAGTGACCGGGGAGCTGTTTTTT.